Presented here are 32 T cell receptor beta chains from one specimen sequenced in a study of brain T cells in children with intractable seizures. Data came from immunoSEQ multiplex PCR; TCRdb stores just in-frame clones and leaves some out. The table shows about 340,000 clones, with 93% occurring only once. Time point meaning: blood from clinic visit 5 months post-surgery; TSC patient then seizure free. The sample here was peripheral blood, taken 4 to 6 months after surgery. Source of these receptors: a boy less than two years old with tuberous sclerosis and intractable seizures.

The chain links TRBV12-3 or TRBV12-4 to TRBJ1-1; D possibly corresponds to TRBD1 (5 bases). The CDR3 runs 11 residues. The V and J ends lost 6 bases and 8 bases respectively, with 10 bases between them. DNA for the CDR3: TGTGCCAGCAGCTCCGGGACCGAAGCTTTCTTT. It translates to CASSSGTEAFF.

CDR3 region: CASGLVGGQPQHF. The CDR3 DNA reads TGTGCTAGTGGTTTGGTAGGGGGTCAGCCCCAGCATTTT. This chain joins TRBV12-5 and TRBJ1-5, with D possibly matching TRBD1 (6 bases). CDR3 length: 13 amino acids. V lost 0 bases to trimming and J lost 6 bases, with 6 bases between them. Germline CDR1 reads LGHNT; CDR2 reads FRNRAP.

The rearrangement uses TRBV11-2 and TRBJ1-1, with no clear D. Between the trimmed V and J ends, which lost 4 bases and 3 bases, there was a span of 15 bases. The CDR3 runs to 15 residues. Germline values: CDR1 SGHAT, CDR2 FQNNGV. The DNA of the CDR3 is TGTGCCAGCAGCTACCGGGCCCTCGGGGACACTGAAGCTTTCTTT. As protein: CASSYRALGDTEAFF.

The V call is TRBV12-3 or TRBV12-4, the J call TRBJ2-3; D gene unclear. This CDR3 contains 13 residues. Trimming took 6 bases from V and 6 from J, leaving 13 bases between them. The CDR3 loop reads CASSLTSPDTQYF. The DNA of the CDR3 is TGTGCCAGCAGCCTCACCAGCCCGGATACGCAGTATTTT.

CDR3 in amino acids: CASRYRDRYEQYF. CDR3 nucleotide sequence: TGTGCCAGTAGGTACAGGGATCGTTACGAGCAGTACTTC. The gene calls are TRBV19 and TRBJ2-7, with D maybe TRBD1 (6 bases). V was trimmed by 6 bases and J by 4 bases, leaving 13 bases between them. In germline, CDR1 is LNHDA, CDR2 SQIVND (reference sequence). The CDR3 is 13 residues long.

V and J are TRBV5-4 and TRBJ1-3, with unresolved D. This CDR3 spans 16 amino acids. The V gene lost 2 bases and the J gene lost 0 bases, with 12 bases spanning the gap. Germline V lookup: CDR1 SGHNT, CDR2 YYREEE (reference sequence). The CDR3 bases are TGTGCCAGCAGCTTCCAAACGGGGTTCTCTGGAAACACCATATATTTT. Its translation: CASSFQTGFSGNTIYF.

The chain joins TRBV6-4 to TRBJ2-1; 7 nucleotides agree with TRBD1. The CDR3 is 15 amino acids. J lost 3 bases, V lost 9 bases, and 11 bases had no gene match. Germline CDR1 reads MRHNA; CDR2 reads SNTAGT. In nucleotides, the CDR3 is TGTGCCAGTAAATCGTCGGCAGGGGGCTACAATGAGCAGTTCTTC. Encoded protein: CASKSSAGGYNEQFF.

This chain uses TRBV10-3 with TRBJ2-7; no reliable D call. Trimming shortened V by 0 bases and J by 4 bases, and 4 bases separated the two germline ends. The CDR3 is 12 residues long. Germline CDR1 is ENHRY and CDR2 is SYGVKD. The chain's CDR3 is CAISESVYEQYF. The CDR3 DNA follows: TGTGCCATCAGTGAGTCGGTGTACGAGCAGTACTTC.

The rearrangement links TRBV28 to TRBJ1-4; TRBD1 agrees at 9 bases. Germline CDR1 is MDHEN and CDR2 is SYDVKM. The CDR3 has 15 amino acids. The V gene end was trimmed by 1 base and the J gene end by 7 bases; junction bases not matched to a gene: 4. CDR3 DNA sequence: TGTGCCAGCAGTTTATCGGGGACAGGGTCTGAAAAACTGTTTTTT. It is translated as CASSLSGTGSEKLFF. The full variable domain, rest sourced from reference TRBV28 and TRBJ1-4, is DVKVTQSSRYLVKRTGEKVFLECVQDMDHENMFWYRQDPGLGLRLIYFSYDVKMKEKGDIPEGYSVSREKKERFSLILESASTNQTSMYLCASSLSGTGSEKLFFGSGTQLSVL.

This clone was picked up one time. The chain combines TRBV16 with TRBJ1-5; no firm D call. V was cut by 3 bases and J by 0 bases, with 9 bases left in between. The CDR3 covers 15 residues. CDR1 and CDR2 (germline): KGHSY, FQNENV. As DNA, the CDR3 is TGTGCCAGCAGCCAGGAGTGGTATAGCAATCAGCCCCAGCATTTT. The encoded protein is CASSQEWYSNQPQHF.

This chain links TRBV6-5 with TRBJ2-1; 10 bases agree with TRBD2. Unmatched junction bases numbered 3, after V lost 6 bases and J lost 7 bases. The CDR3 covers 13 residues. Germline loops: CDR1 MNHEY, CDR2 SVGAGI. The CDR3 sequence: CASRPSGSNEQFF. In DNA form, the CDR3 reads TGTGCCAGCAGGCCTAGCGGGAGTAATGAGCAGTTCTTC.

The chain recombines TRBV18 with TRBJ1-5; D remains ambiguous. The CDR3 spans 14 residues. Germline loops: CDR1 KGHSH, CDR2 LQKENI. V lost 6 bases and J lost 0, with 9 bases in between. Here the CDR3 DNA reads TGTGCCAGCTCGACGGGAGATAGCAATCAGCCCCAGCATTTT. As protein: CASSTGDSNQPQHF. Full variable domain (remainder filled in from reference TRBV18 and TRBJ1-5): NAGVMQNPRHLVRRRGQEARLRCSPMKGHSHVYWYRQLPEEGLKFMVYLQKENIIDESGMPKERFSAEFPKEGPSILRIQQVVRGDSAAYFCASSTGDSNQPQHFGDGTRLSIL.

The gene calls are TRBV14 and TRBJ2-1, with 13 bases fitting TRBD2. V lost 1 base, J lost 4 bases, and 4 bases stayed unmatched. CDR1 and CDR2 (germline): SGHDN, FVKESK. The CDR3 sequence is 17 residues long. The DNA of the CDR3 is TGTGCCAGCAGCCAAGGGACTAGCGGGAGCTCGTACAATGAGCAGTTCTTC. Translated, it gives CASSQGTSGSSYNEQFF.

The rearrangement uses TRBV3-1 (or the pseudogene TRBV3-2) and TRBJ1-4; a possible D gene is TRBD1 (5 bases). V was pared by 6 bases and J by 8 bases, with 13 bases between. The CDR3 covers 13 residues. Per germline, CDR1 LGHDT and CDR2 YNNKEL (reference sequence). CDR3 nucleotides: TGTGCCAGCAGAGGGCAGGGTTTAGAAAAACTGTTTTTT. Translating it yields CASRGQGLEKLFF.

The chain combines TRBV29-1 with TRBJ2-5; TRBD2 matches at 10 bases. Trimming removed 1 base from V and 4 bases from J; junction bases left unmatched: 12. Germline lookup yields CDR1 SQVTM and CDR2 ANQGSEA. The CDR3 spans 17 residues. CDR3 in amino acids: CSVEVPRLAGVVETQYF. Here the CDR3 DNA reads TGCAGCGTTGAAGTCCCCCGTCTAGCGGGAGTGGTAGAGACCCAGTACTTC. The full variable domain, its missing parts supplied by reference TRBV29-1 and TRBJ2-5, is SAVISQKPSRDICQRGTSLTIQCQVDSQVTMMFWYRQQPGQSLTLIATANQGSEATYESGFVIDKFPISRPNLTFSTLTVSNMSPEDSSIYLCSVEVPRLAGVVETQYFGPGTRLLVL.

This rearrangement joins TRBV4-1 to TRBJ1-6; no clear D gene. The CDR3 is made up of 15 amino acids. V was trimmed by 0 bases and J by 9 bases, leaving 12 bases between them. Germline-derived CDR1 and CDR2 are MGHRA and YSYEKL. CDR3 in amino acids: CASSQEAGRSSPLHF. The CDR3 region has the DNA TGCGCCAGCAGCCAAGAGGCAGGTAGGAGTTCACCCCTCCACTTT.

The genes are TRBV29-1 and TRBJ1-3, with 9 bases lining up with TRBD1. Trimming at V came to 0 bases and at J to 0 bases, leaving 6 bases not matched to a gene. CDR1 and CDR2 (germline): SQVTM, ANQGSEA. The CDR3 loop spans 17 amino acids. The CDR3, as DNA: TGCAGCGTTGAAGATTGGGACAGGGAGGGCTCTGGAAACACCATATATTTT. It encodes CSVEDWDREGSGNTIYF. The full variable domain, in which reference TRBV29-1 and TRBJ1-3 provide the parts outside the CDR3, is SAVISQKPSRDICQRGTSLTIQCQVDSQVTMMFWYRQQPGQSLTLIATANQGSEATYESGFVIDKFPISRPNLTFSTLTVSNMSPEDSSIYLCSVEDWDREGSGNTIYFGEGSWLTVV.

The J gene is TRBJ1-1, the V gene TRBV19; D not certain. V lost 6 bases and J 4 bases, leaving 12 bases between the germline ends. The CDR3 contains 13 residues. CDR1 LNHDA and CDR2 SQIVND come from the germline V gene (reference sequence). DNA of the CDR3: TGTGCCAGTAGGATGAGCGGTAGCACTGAAGCTTTCTTT. Amino acids: CASRMSGSTEAFF.

The CDR3 protein is CASSPRTTQYF. The CDR3 coding sequence is TGTGCCAGCAGCCCAAGGACTACGCAGTATTTT. The chain is built from TRBV21-1 and TRBJ2-3. TRBV21-1 counts as a pseudogene. The CDR3 covers 11 residues.

The J gene is TRBJ1-4, the V gene TRBV7-9, with D possibly TRBD1 on 5 matching bases. The CDR3 loop spans 15 amino acids. Trimming left V 3 bases short and J 2 bases short, with 10 bases between. Looked up from germline, CDR1 is SEHNR and CDR2 is FQNEAQ (reference sequence). CDR3 sequence reads: CASSLGEGTNEKLFF. The CDR3 DNA is TGTGCCAGCAGCTTGGGTGAGGGGACTAATGAAAAACTGTTTTTT.

This clone was counted once. Germline is not matched at one junction end, which may reflect a read error. The gene calls are TRBV3-1 (or the pseudogene TRBV3-2) and TRBJ2-2; D may be TRBD1 (5 bases). This CDR3 has 15 amino acids. In germline, CDR1 is LGHDT, CDR2 YNNKEL (reference sequence). CDR3 in amino acids: CASTQGHLNTGELFF. The CDR3 nucleotides read TGTGCCAGCACCCAAGGACACCTGAACACCGGGGAGCTGTTTTTT.

This clone was counted a single time. This sequence joins TRBV7-9 and TRBJ1-1, with D possibly being TRBD1 (5 bases). The V end lost 5 bases, the J end lost 5 bases, and 9 bases lay between the germline ends. Germline lookup yields CDR1 SEHNR and CDR2 FQNEAQ (reference sequence). The CDR3 loop spans 12 amino acids. In nucleotides, the CDR3 is TGTGCCAGCAGCCCCGGGGGAACTGAAGCTTTCTTT. This gives the protein CASSPGGTEAFF. Full variable domain (missing parts from reference TRBV7-9 and TRBJ1-1): DTGVSQNPRHKITKRGQNVTFRCDPISEHNRLYWYRQTLGQGPEFLTYFQNEAQLEKSRLLSDRFSAERPKGSFSTLEIQRTEQGDSAMYLCASSPGGTEAFFGQGTRLTVV.

This sequence joins TRBV18 and TRBJ1-1; D unresolved. The germline gives CDR1 KGHSH, CDR2 LQKENI. CDR3 length equals 14 residues. The germline V and J ends were trimmed by 4 bases and 1 base, with 10 bases remaining between them. CDR3 amino acids: CASSLRYPNTEAFF. For the CDR3, the DNA is TGTGCCAGCTCACTCCGCTACCCGAACACTGAAGCTTTCTTT.

In this sample, this clone turned up once. V and J are TRBV11-2 and TRBJ2-3; no firm D call. The germline gives CDR1 SGHAT, CDR2 FQNNGV. V was cut by 5 bases and J by 0 bases, with 15 bases left in between. This CDR3 spans 16 amino acids. CDR3 sequence: CASSALKVASTDTQYF. The CDR3 coding sequence is TGTGCCAGCAGCGCCTTGAAAGTGGCTAGCACAGATACGCAGTATTTT.

The V and J genes are TRBV21-1 and TRBJ2-7; the table's D call TRBD2 went unverified against the DNA. TRBV21-1 is labeled a pseudogene. The CDR3 has 14 residues. The CDR3, as DNA: TGTGCCAGCAGCCGCCGGGGGGGGACCTACGAGCAGTACTTC. It specifies CASSRRGGTYEQYF.

The chain uses TRBV5-1 and TRBJ1-1; 8 nucleotides agree with TRBD1. V lost 3 bases to trimming and J lost 0 bases; unmatched junction nucleotides: 4. CDR3 length: 15 amino acids. Germline CDR1 is SGHRS and CDR2 is YFSETQ. As DNA, the CDR3 is TGCGCCAGCAGCTATGGACAGGGAATGAACACTGAAGCTTTCTTT. Encoded protein: CASSYGQGMNTEAFF.

This clone was observed once. CDR3 amino acids: CSSTIGTGARNTEAFF. The CDR3 region has the DNA TGCAGCTCGACTATAGGGACAGGGGCGAGGAACACTGAAGCTTTCTTT. The chain recombines TRBV29-1 with TRBJ1-1; 10 nucleotides line up with TRBD1. The CDR3 is 16 residues long. V was clipped by 8 bases and J by 1 base; unmatched bases: 13. Per the germline V gene, CDR1 is SQVTM and CDR2 is ANQGSEA.

The chain uses TRBV28 and TRBJ2-6; D could derive from TRBD1 or TRBD2 (6 bases each). The CDR3 runs 17 residues. V was cut by 3 bases and J by 2 bases, with 14 bases left in between. Germline values: CDR1 MDHEN, CDR2 SYDVKM. This chain's CDR3 is CASSFPRGGTGANVLTF. The DNA of the CDR3 is TGTGCCAGCAGTTTCCCCAGGGGAGGCACTGGGGCCAACGTCCTGACTTTC.

To note about this clone: Mismatch with germline at one junction end may stem from a read error. This specimen includes other DNA sequences encoding the same CDR3. The genes are TRBV11-3 and TRBJ1-6; TRBD1 aligns across 9 bases. The CDR3 spans 14 residues. Germline CDR1 and CDR2: SGHNT and YENEEA. This CDR3 is CASSSDRGDSPLHF. As DNA, the CDR3 is TGTGCCAGCAGCTCGGACAGGGGAGACTCACCTCTCCACTTT.

This clone showed up just once. In DNA form, the CDR3 reads TGTGCCAGTAGTATGACTAGCCTCTACGAGCAGTACTTC. Amino acids: CASSMTSLYEQYF. V is TRBV19 and J is TRBJ2-7; 7 bases map to TRBD2. The germline CDR1 and CDR2 sequences are LNHDA and SQIVND (reference sequence). V was clipped by 3 bases and J by 3 bases; unmatched bases: 2. The CDR3 spans 13 residues.

On this clone itself: Other DNA sequences from this sample encode an identical CDR3 as well. V usage is TRBV7-9 and J usage is TRBJ1-3; D not certain. Germline assignment: CDR1 SEHNR and CDR2 FQNEAQ (reference sequence). The CDR3 has 11 residues. The V gene lost 1 base and the J gene lost 5 bases, with 0 bases spanning the gap. The CDR3 sequence: CASSLGNTIYF. Written as DNA, the CDR3 is TGTGCCAGCAGCTTAGGAAACACCATATATTTT.

V and J are TRBV5-6 and TRBJ1-1; the D is unclear. The V gene's germline CDR1 is SGHDT and CDR2 YYEEEE. The V gene lost 0 bases and the J gene lost 8 bases, with 11 bases spanning the gap. The CDR3 length is 13 residues. The CDR3 protein is CASSLGAEKEAFF. The CDR3 DNA reads as TGTGCCAGCAGCTTGGGAGCAGAGAAGGAAGCTTTCTTT.